Sequencing of this T cell receptor beta chain was carried out in a study of OX40 agonist ivuxolimab in advanced cancers. Study in general: Earlier treatment with anti-PD-1, anti-PD-L1 or anti-CTLA-4 was permitted, and over 35% had received some.

The repertoire was sequenced with immunoSEQ multiplex PCR; TCRdb's copy has only in-frame clones and lacks some. This sample yields 35,000 to 50,000 clones, of which around nine tenths are seen a single time; roughly 0.53% belongs to the top ten. Study observations and caveats: CD4+ and CD8+ T cells in blood underwent clonal expansion by week 6 at 0.1 to 3.0 mg/kg. Expanded clones tended on average to be more numerous among CD8+ T cells than CD4+.

Notes on this clone: The antigen remains unidentified.

Enrollment shut out patients with autoimmune disease history or systemic immunosuppression. Germline-derived CDR1 and CDR2 are SGHKS and YYEKEE (reference sequence). This CDR3 has 10 residues. V lost 0 bases and J lost 6, with 0 bases in between. The chain joins TRBV5-5 to TRBJ2-5; D not certain. The material was CD4+ or CD8+ T cells sorted from blood, obtained in a trial of the OX40 agonist ivuxolimab. The sequence came from an adult with an advanced solid tumor such as melanoma, head and neck, liver or kidney cancer. The CDR3 is CASSLETQYF. As DNA, the CDR3 is TGTGCCAGCAGCTTGGAGACCCAGTACTTC.